The clone carrying this T cell receptor (beta chain) has at least ten counts. Patients were excluded because of uncontrolled infection, other autoimmune disease, pregnancy or lactation. The entry originates in a study of T cells in Graves' hyperthyroidism and ophthalmopathy. The CDR3 contains 18 residues. CDR1 and CDR2 (germline): SGHRS, YFSETQ. The ends were cut back, 3 bases at V and 2 bases at J, with 20 bases in the middle. RNA transcripts were the template for amplifying TCR beta CDR3 regions. An initial round of RT-PCR targeting the TCR CDR3 relied on the HTBI primer set. One entry per CDR3 protein results from TCRdb running MiXCR on the multiplex PCR reads. The table lists about 600,000 distinct CDR3 sequences, roughly 16% of them singletons.

Sequenced input: blood. V usage is TRBV5-1 and J usage is TRBJ2-2; D might be TRBD2 (7 bases). The TCR comes from a woman in her thirties or forties with Graves' ophthalmopathy. The CDR3 nucleotides are TGCGCCAGCAGCTCACTAGGGAGGGGGACAACAAACACCGGGGAGCTGTTTTTT. This gives the protein CASSSLGRGTTNTGELFF.